The clone carrying this TCR beta chain was detected once. The data derive from a study of technical replicates of blood from a handful of donors. Trimming shortened V by 4 bases and J by 6 bases, and 13 bases separated the two germline ends. Germline V gene data show CDR1 as LGHNA and CDR2 as YNFKEQ. The CDR3 loop spans 14 amino acids. TCRdb keeps only in-frame clones here, not all; method: immunoSEQ multiplex PCR. Of 11,000 to 15,000 clones in the sample, roughly 87% are singletons; the top ten hold 9.5% to 15%. This clonotype was sampled from a human donor in good health. What was sequenced was PBMCs. The chain is built from TRBV4-2 and TRBJ2-1, with a possible D match to TRBD2 (6 bases). This CDR3 reads CASSPWDSANEQFF. In DNA form, the CDR3 reads TGTGCCAGCAGCCCCTGGGACTCCGCCAATGAGCAGTTCTTC.